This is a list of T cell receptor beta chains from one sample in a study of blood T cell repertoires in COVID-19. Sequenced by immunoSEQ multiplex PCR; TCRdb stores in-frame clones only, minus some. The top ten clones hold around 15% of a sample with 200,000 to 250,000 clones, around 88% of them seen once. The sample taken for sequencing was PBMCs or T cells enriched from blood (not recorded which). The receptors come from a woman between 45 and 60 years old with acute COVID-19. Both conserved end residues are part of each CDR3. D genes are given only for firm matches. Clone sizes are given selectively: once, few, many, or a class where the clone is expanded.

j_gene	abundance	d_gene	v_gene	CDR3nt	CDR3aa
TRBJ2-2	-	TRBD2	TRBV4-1	TGCGCCAGCAGCCGAAATAGCGGGGCGAGGACCGGGGAGCTGTTTTTT	CASSRNSGARTGELFF
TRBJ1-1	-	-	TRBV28	TGTGCCAGCAGTTCGGGAGGGTTGATGAACACTGAAGCTTTCTTT	CASSSGGLMNTEAFF
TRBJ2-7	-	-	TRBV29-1	TGCAGCGTTGAGCAGGGGAGGGAGGAGACCTACGAGCAGTACTTC	CSVEQGREETYEQYF
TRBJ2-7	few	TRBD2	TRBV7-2	TGTGCCAGCAGCTGGACTAGCGGAGCCAACTACGAGCAGTACTTC	CASSWTSGANYEQYF
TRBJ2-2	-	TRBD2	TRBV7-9	TGTGCCAGCAGTTTCAGGACTAGCGGGAGCACCGGGGAGCTGTTTTTT	CASSFRTSGSTGELFF
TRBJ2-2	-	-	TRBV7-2	TGTGCCAGCAGCTTAGCGGGAGAGGCCGGGGAGCTGTTTTTT	CASSLAGEAGELFF
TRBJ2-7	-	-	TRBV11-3	TGTGCCAGCAGCTTCACTGACTCCTACGAGCAGTACTTC	CASSFTDSYEQYF
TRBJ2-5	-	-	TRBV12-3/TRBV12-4	TGTGCCAGCAGTTTTACAGAAGAGACCCAGTACTTC	CASSFTEETQYF
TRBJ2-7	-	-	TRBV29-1	TGCAGCGTTGTAGTCGACAGCTCCTACGAGCAGTACTTC	CSVVVDSSYEQYF
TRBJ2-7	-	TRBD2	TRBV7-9	TGTGCCAGCAGCTTGAGGGCTGTAGCGGGAGTCTACGAGCAGTACTTC	CASSLRAVAGVYEQYF
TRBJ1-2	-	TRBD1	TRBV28	TGTGCCAGCAGTGAGGGTCCCGTGACAGGGCATGGCTACACCTTC	CASSEGPVTGHGYTF
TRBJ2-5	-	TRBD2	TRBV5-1	TGCGCCAGCAGCTTAGCGGGAAGGGGAGAGACCCAGTACTTC	CASSLAGRGETQYF
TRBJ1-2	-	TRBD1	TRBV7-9	TGTGCCAGCAGCTTATCGACAGGGTGGTATGGCTACACCTTC	CASSLSTGWYGYTF
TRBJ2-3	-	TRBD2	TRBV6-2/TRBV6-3	TGTGCCAGCAGTTCCGGACTAGCGGGAATTGGGGATACGCAGTATTTT	CASSSGLAGIGDTQYF
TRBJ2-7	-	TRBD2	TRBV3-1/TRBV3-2	TGTGCCAGCAGCCTGCAGTCTAGCGGGATCTACGAGCAGTACTTC	CASSLQSSGIYEQYF
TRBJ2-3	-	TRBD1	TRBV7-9	TGTGCCAGCAGCTCTCGACAGGGGAGTCCGCCCCACACAGATACGCAGTATTTT	CASSSRQGSPPHTDTQYF
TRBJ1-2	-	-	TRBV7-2	TGTGCCAGCAGCTTATCCATCGGGAAAGGCTACACCTTC	CASSLSIGKGYTF
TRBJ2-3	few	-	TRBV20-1	TGCAGTGCTAGTATGCGGGAACGTCGGAACACAGATACGCAGTATTTT	CSASMRERRNTDTQYF
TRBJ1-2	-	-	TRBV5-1	TGCGCCAGCAGCTTGTCCCAATCTGGCTACACCTTC	CASSLSQSGYTF
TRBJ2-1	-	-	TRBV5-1	TGCGCCAGCAGCTACCAGACAGGACCCTACAATGAGCAGTTCTTC	CASSYQTGPYNEQFF
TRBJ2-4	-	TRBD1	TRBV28	TGTGCCAGCAGATTAGGGGGCCCGAGGGACATTCAGTACTTC	CASRLGGPRDIQYF
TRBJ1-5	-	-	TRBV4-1	TGCGCCAGCAGCCAAGCCGGGCAGGGCGATCAGCCCCAGCATTTT	CASSQAGQGDQPQHF
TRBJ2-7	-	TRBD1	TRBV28	TGTGCCAGCAGTCCCGGACAGGGCTGGGGCGAGCAGTACTTC	CASSPGQGWGEQYF
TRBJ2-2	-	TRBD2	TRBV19	TGTGCCAGTAGTTTCGGGACTAGCGGCTATAACACCGGGGAGCTGTTTTTT	CASSFGTSGYNTGELFF
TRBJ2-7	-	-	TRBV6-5	TGTGCCAGCAGCGAGGGCATCTCCTACGAGCAGTACTTC	CASSEGISYEQYF
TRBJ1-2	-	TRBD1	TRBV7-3	TGTGCCAGCAGCCCAGGACAGGGGGAGGGTGGCTACACCTTC	CASSPGQGEGGYTF
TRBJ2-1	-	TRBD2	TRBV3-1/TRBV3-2	TGTGCCAGCAGCTCTTCCGGGACTAGGGCATACAATGAGCAGTTCTTC	CASSSSGTRAYNEQFF
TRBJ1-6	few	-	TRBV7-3	TGTGCCAGCAGCTTACAGGGTCAAGATTCACCCCTCCACTTT	CASSLQGQDSPLHF
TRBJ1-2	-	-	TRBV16	TGTGCCAGCAGCCACCCGGGACAAGCAAACTATGGCTACACCTTC	CASSHPGQANYGYTF
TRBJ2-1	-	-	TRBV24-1	TGTGCCACCAGAAAAACAGGGAAGGATGAGCAGTTCTTC	CATRKTGKDEQFF
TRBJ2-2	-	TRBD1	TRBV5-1	TGCGCCAGCAGCTTTGACAGGGGGGTGACCGGGGAGCTGTTTTTT	CASSFDRGVTGELFF
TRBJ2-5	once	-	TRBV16	TGTGCCAGCAGCCAAAACCTAGGAGCCGAAGAGACCCAGTACTTC	CASSQNLGAEETQYF
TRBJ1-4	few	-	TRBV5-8	TGTGCCAGCAGCTTGACGGGGGAAAAACTGTTTTTT	CASSLTGEKLFF
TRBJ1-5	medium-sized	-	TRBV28	TGTGCCAGCAGTTTGGTACACCCTAGCAATCAGCCCCAGCATTTT	CASSLVHPSNQPQHF
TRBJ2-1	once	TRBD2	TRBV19	TGTGCCAGTAGTATAGATAAACTACCGGGGGGCAATGAGCAGTTCTTC	CASSIDKLPGGNEQFF
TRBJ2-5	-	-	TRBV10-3	TGTGCCATCAGTGAGGACAGTCAAGAGACCCAGTACTTC	CAISEDSQETQYF
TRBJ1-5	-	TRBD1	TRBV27	TGTGCCAGCAGTTCCCAGGGGGCTTATCAGCCCCAGCATTTT	CASSSQGAYQPQHF
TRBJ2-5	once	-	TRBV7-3	TGTGCCAGCAGCCTGTTCGCGGGGCAAGAGACCCAGTACTTC	CASSLFAGQETQYF
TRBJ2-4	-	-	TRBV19	TGTGCCAGTAGTATCCGGGGGGCAAAAAACATTCAGTACTTC	CASSIRGAKNIQYF
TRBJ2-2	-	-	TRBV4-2	TGTGCCAGCAGCCACGAAGCCTTCGCGAACACCGGGGAGCTGTTTTTT	CASSHEAFANTGELFF
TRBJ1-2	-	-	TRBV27	TGTGCCAGCAGTTCCCCCGGACGAGGGTGGGGAGGCTACACCTTC	CASSSPGRGWGGYTF
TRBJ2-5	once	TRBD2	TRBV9	TGTGCCAGCAGCTTCGGACTAGCGGGAGGGGGGTACCAAGAGACCCAGTACTTC	CASSFGLAGGGYQETQYF
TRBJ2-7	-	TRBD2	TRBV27	TGTGCCAGCAGGCGGACTAGCGGGAGGGTCACCTACGAGCAGTACTTC	CASRRTSGRVTYEQYF
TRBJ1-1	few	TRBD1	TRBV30	TGTGCCTGGGCAGGACAGGGGGCCGCTGAAGCTTTCTTT	CAWAGQGAAEAFF
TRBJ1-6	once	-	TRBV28	TGTGCCAGCAGAGAACGGGGGGATTCACCCCTCCACTTT	CASRERGDSPLHF
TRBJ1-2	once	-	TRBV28	TGTGCCAGCAGTTTAGGGCAGAACTATGGCTACACCTTC	CASSLGQNYGYTF
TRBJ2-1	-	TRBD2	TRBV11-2	TGTGCCAGCAGCTTAATAGCGGGTTCCGGGTACAATGAGCAGTTCTTC	CASSLIAGSGYNEQFF
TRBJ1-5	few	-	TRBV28	TGTGCCAGCAGTTTTGGCCGGGGGGGAGGTCAGCCCCAGCATTTT	CASSFGRGGGQPQHF
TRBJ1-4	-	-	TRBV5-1	TGCGCCAGCAGCTTGGCCCCCAGACAGGAAAAACTGTTTTTT	CASSLAPRQEKLFF